The 18 T cell receptor beta chains in this list originate from one sample, sequenced in a study of T cell responses to AZD1222 COVID-19 vaccine. Profiling relied on immunoSEQ multiplex PCR, and the TCRdb table lists in-frame clones only, not all of them. The sample lists over 100,000 clones, 87% occurring once. The sequenced sample was peripheral blood, obtained on day 0 of AZD1222 vaccination. Receptor source: an adult in good health.

The rearrangement links TRBV28 to TRBJ2-3, with TRBD2 matching 9 bases. V was clipped by 4 bases and J by 0 bases; unmatched bases: 5. CDR1 MDHEN and CDR2 SYDVKM come from the germline V gene. This CDR3 has 16 residues. CDR3 protein: CASSSLAGASTDTQYF. DNA of the CDR3: TGTGCCAGCAGTTCCTTAGCGGGAGCGAGCACAGATACGCAGTATTTT.

The chain links TRBV7-2 to TRBJ2-4, with D perhaps TRBD1 (5 bases). Trimming pared 4 bases from V and 0 bases from J, leaving 7 bases between. The CDR3 has 14 amino acids. CDR1 SGHTA and CDR2 FQGNSA come from the germline V gene. DNA of the CDR3: TGTGCCAGCAGCTCGGACACAGCCAAAAACATTCAGTACTTC. It codes for CASSSDTAKNIQYF.

The chain uses TRBV6-4 and TRBJ2-1, with 7 bases lining up with TRBD2. Germline lookup yields CDR1 MRHNA and CDR2 SNTAGT. V was pared by 8 bases and J by 16 bases, with 11 bases of the junction left unmatched. This CDR3 region has 11 residues. The chain's CDR3 is CASSGGGPYFF. The CDR3 DNA sequence: TGTGCCAGCTCGGGGGGAGGGCCTTATTTCTTC.

The genes are TRBV7-9 and TRBJ2-7; 9 nucleotides line up with TRBD2. V gave up 5 bases and J gave up 4 bases; unmatched junction bases: 6. This CDR3 spans 14 amino acids. Germline CDR1 and CDR2: SEHNR and FQNEAQ (reference sequence). CDR3 region: CASSHSGRGYEQYF. CDR3 nucleotide sequence: TGTGCCAGCAGCCATAGCGGGAGAGGGTACGAGCAGTACTTC.

This sequence joins TRBV4-1 and TRBJ2-7; 10 bases agree with TRBD1. Losses at the gene ends were 3 bases for V and 5 bases for J; bases not matched to a gene: 4. This CDR3 has 14 residues. Germline assignment: CDR1 MGHRA and CDR2 YSYEKL. The CDR3, as DNA: TGCGCCAGCAGCCAGAGGGGACAGGGGAACGAGCAGTACTTC. This encodes CASSQRGQGNEQYF.

The chain recombines TRBV4-1 with TRBJ2-5; 9 nucleotides line up with TRBD2. The V and J ends lost 0 bases and 5 bases, in that order; junction bases with no gene match: 13. Germline V gene lookup returns CDR1 MGHRA and CDR2 YSYEKL. The CDR3 covers 18 residues. As DNA, the CDR3 is TGCGCCAGCAGCCAAGACTCGCGGGGGGGCCTCGTTCTGGAGACCCAGTACTTC. Its protein is CASSQDSRGGLVLETQYF.

The genes are TRBV5-4 and TRBJ1-2; D ambiguous. The CDR3 is 16 amino acids. CDR1 is SGHNT and CDR2 is YYREEE in the germline V gene (reference sequence). The V end lost 0 bases, the J end lost 3 bases, and 15 bases lay between the germline ends. CDR3 bases: TGTGCCAGCAGCTTGGGGATTCGGGAGATGGACTATGGCTACACCTTC. It encodes CASSLGIREMDYGYTF.

The chain couples TRBV2 to TRBJ1-2, with a weak D call TRBD1 (6 bases). The germline V gene encodes CDR1 SNHLY and CDR2 FYNNEI. CDR3 size: 13 residues. Trimming removed 9 bases at V and 1 base at J, with 12 bases between. CDR3 in amino acids: CARGALGNYGYTF. The CDR3 bases are TGTGCCAGGGGGGCCTTGGGTAACTATGGCTACACCTTC.

This clone has a handful of counts. V and J are TRBV4-1 and TRBJ1-3; D call uncertain. V dropped 4 bases and J dropped 3 bases, with 19 bases sitting between them. CDR3 size: 17 residues. Germline V CDR1 and CDR2: MGHRA, YSYEKL. CDR3 bases: TGCGCCAGCAGCCCAGACTGGGCGGCGGACCTTGGAAACACCATATATTTT. This codes for CASSPDWAADLGNTIYF.

The chain recombines TRBV19 with TRBJ2-3, with D perhaps matching TRBD1 or TRBD2 (5 bases each). The germline V and J ends were trimmed by 7 bases and 2 bases, with 19 bases remaining between them. Germline V gene lookup returns CDR1 LNHDA and CDR2 SQIVND (reference sequence). CDR3 length: 16 residues. The CDR3 is CASTPPGTLNTDTQYF. CDR3 DNA: TGTGCCAGTACCCCTCCCGGGACCCTTAACACAGATACGCAGTATTTT.

This chain links TRBV5-1 with TRBJ2-2; D possibly matches TRBD1 or TRBD2 (6 bases each). Germline values: CDR1 SGHRS, CDR2 YFSETQ. The CDR3 is 13 amino acids. Trimming pared 3 bases from V and 6 bases from J, leaving 9 bases between. The chain's CDR3 is CASSSRGAGELFF. In DNA form, the CDR3 reads TGCGCCAGCAGCTCGAGGGGGGCCGGGGAGCTGTTTTTT.

The rearrangement joins TRBV7-8 to TRBJ2-1; D possibly uses TRBD1 or TRBD2 (5 bases each). The CDR3 runs 13 residues. The V end lost 2 bases, the J end lost 15 bases, and 17 bases lay between the germline ends. From germline, CDR1 is SGHVS and CDR2 FQNEAQ. Written as DNA, the CDR3 is TGTGCCAGCAGCTTAAAGGGACCCCTTGTGGCGTTCTTC. Translation: CASSLKGPLVAFF.

The V call is TRBV4-2, the J call TRBJ2-1, with D perhaps matching TRBD1 (8 bases). The CDR3 covers 14 residues. Trimming removed 4 bases from V and 7 bases from J, with 14 bases in between. CDR1 is LGHNA and CDR2 is YNFKEQ in the germline V gene. This chain's CDR3 is CASSPNRGGNEQFF. The CDR3 bases are TGTGCCAGCAGCCCGAACAGGGGGGGAAATGAGCAGTTCTTC.

CDR3 coding DNA: TGTGCCAGCAGCTTAAATACCGGGACCTTCTTTCGCGAGCAGTACTTC. Amino acids: CASSLNTGTFFREQYF. The rearrangement links TRBV7-2 to TRBJ2-7; possibly TRBD1 or TRBD2 for D (5 bases each). Germline V lookup: CDR1 SGHTA, CDR2 FQGNSA. CDR3 length: 16 residues. V gave up 2 bases and J gave up 6 bases, with 20 bases separating them.

The chain employs TRBV5-8 and TRBJ2-7; D may be TRBD1 (6 bases). The germline gives CDR1 SGHTS, CDR2 YDEGEE. V lost 4 bases to trimming and J lost 6 bases, with 11 bases between them. The CDR3 spans 12 residues. Here the CDR3 DNA reads TGTGCCAGCAGCCGCAGGGGTCTCGAGCAGTACTTC. This encodes CASSRRGLEQYF.

The chain is built from TRBV29-1 and TRBJ1-1; 7 positions match TRBD1. This CDR3 comprises 15 residues. V gave up 4 bases and J gave up 5 bases; unmatched junction bases: 13. Germline values: CDR1 SQVTM, CDR2 ANQGSEA. CDR3 residues: CSVVGQASLRTEAFF. CDR3 nucleotides: TGCAGCGTTGTAGGACAGGCCTCGTTAAGAACTGAAGCTTTCTTT.

The chain uses TRBV25-1 and TRBJ1-1; D is uncertain. Germline V gene lookup returns CDR1 MGHDK and CDR2 SYGVNS. This CDR3 has 12 residues. V lost 2 bases and J 8 bases, leaving 9 bases between the germline ends. The CDR3 loop is CASSEMRGEAFF. CDR3 DNA sequence: TGTGCCAGCAGTGAAATGCGGGGAGAAGCTTTCTTT.

The J gene is TRBJ1-5, the V gene TRBV5-1; 7 bases map to TRBD1. The CDR3 contains 16 residues. Germline CDR1 SGHRS, CDR2 YFSETQ. The ends lost 0 bases at V and 6 bases at J; junction bases unmatched: 9. CDR3 sequence reads: CASSLAYRGASQPQHF. The CDR3 nucleotides read TGCGCCAGCAGCTTGGCCTACAGGGGAGCAAGTCAGCCCCAGCATTTT.